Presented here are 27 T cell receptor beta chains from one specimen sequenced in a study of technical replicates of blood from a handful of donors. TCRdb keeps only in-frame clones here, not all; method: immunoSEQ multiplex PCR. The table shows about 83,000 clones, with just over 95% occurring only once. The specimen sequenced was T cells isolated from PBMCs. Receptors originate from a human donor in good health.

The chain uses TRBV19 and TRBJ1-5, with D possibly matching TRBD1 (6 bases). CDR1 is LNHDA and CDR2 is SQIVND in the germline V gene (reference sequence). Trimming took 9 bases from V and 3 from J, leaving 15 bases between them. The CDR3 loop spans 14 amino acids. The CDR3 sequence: CASSLGQYNQPQHF. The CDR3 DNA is TGTGCCAGCAGCCTTGGACAGTACAATCAGCCCCAGCATTTT.

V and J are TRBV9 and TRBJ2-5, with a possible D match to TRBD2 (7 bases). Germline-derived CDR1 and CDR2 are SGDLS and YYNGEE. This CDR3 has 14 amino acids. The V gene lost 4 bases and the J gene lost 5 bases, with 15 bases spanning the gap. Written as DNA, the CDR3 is TGTGCCAGCAGCTTTCGGACAGCGGGGGAGACCCAGTACTTC. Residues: CASSFRTAGETQYF.

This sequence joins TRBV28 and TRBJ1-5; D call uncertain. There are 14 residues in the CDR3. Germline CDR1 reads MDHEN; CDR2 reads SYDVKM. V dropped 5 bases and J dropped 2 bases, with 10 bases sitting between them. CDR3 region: CASSPLTGNQPQHF. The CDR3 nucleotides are TGTGCCAGCAGTCCCCTAACGGGCAATCAGCCCCAGCATTTT.

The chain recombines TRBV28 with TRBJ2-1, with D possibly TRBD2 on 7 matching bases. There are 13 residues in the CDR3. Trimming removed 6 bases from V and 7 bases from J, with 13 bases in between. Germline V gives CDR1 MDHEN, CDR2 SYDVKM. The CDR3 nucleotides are TGTGCCAGCAGGGGGGGGCTAGGGAATGAGCAGTTCTTC. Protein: CASRGGLGNEQFF.

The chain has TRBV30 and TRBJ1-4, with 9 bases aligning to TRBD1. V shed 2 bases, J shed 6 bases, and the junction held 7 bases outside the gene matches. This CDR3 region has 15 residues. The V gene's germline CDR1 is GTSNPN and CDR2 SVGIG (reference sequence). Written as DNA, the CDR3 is TGTGCCTGGAGTACAAACAGGGGGCTGGATGAAAAACTGTTTTTT. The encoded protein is CAWSTNRGLDEKLFF.

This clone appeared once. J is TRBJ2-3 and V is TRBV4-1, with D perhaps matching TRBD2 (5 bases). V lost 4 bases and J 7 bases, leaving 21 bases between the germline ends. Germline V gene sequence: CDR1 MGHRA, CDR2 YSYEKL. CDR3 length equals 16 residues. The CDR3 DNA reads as TGCGCCAGCAGCCTCAATGACCCCGGGGTCGGAAATACGCAGTATTTT. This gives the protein CASSLNDPGVGNTQYF.

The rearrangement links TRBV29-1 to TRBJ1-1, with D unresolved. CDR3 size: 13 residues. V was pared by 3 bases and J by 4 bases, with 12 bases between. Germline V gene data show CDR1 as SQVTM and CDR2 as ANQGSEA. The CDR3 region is CSVEGGLSTEAFF. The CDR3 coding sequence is TGCAGCGTTGAGGGAGGGCTAAGCACTGAAGCTTTCTTT.

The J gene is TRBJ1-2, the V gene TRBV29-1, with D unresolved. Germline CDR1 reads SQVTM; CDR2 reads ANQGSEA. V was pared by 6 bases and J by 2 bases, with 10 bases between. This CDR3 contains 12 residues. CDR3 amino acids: CSVETGNYGYTF. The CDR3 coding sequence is TGCAGCGTCGAGACGGGAAACTATGGCTACACCTTC.

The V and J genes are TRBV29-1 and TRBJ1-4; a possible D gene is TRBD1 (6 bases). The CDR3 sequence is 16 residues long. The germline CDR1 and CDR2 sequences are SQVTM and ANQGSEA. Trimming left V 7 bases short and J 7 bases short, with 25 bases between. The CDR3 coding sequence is TGCAGCGCACTTAGGGGGTTCGAGGGTGATGGTGAAAAACTGTTTTTT. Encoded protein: CSALRGFEGDGEKLFF. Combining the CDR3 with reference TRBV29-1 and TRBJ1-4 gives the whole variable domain SAVISQKPSRDICQRGTSLTIQCQVDSQVTMMFWYRQQPGQSLTLIATANQGSEATYESGFVIDKFPISRPNLTFSTLTVSNMSPEDSSIYLCSALRGFEGDGEKLFFGSGTQLSVL.

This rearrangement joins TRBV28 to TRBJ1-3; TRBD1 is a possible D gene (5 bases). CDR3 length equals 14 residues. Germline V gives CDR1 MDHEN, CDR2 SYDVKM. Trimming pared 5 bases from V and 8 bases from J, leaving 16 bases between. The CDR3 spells CASSEQAFGYTIYF. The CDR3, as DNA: TGTGCCAGCAGTGAACAGGCGTTCGGGTACACCATATATTTT. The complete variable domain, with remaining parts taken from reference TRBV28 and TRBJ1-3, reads DVKVTQSSRYLVKRTGEKVFLECVQDMDHENMFWYRQDPGLGLRLIYFSYDVKMKEKGDIPEGYSVSREKKERFSLILESASTNQTSMYLCASSEQAFGYTIYFGEGSWLTVV.

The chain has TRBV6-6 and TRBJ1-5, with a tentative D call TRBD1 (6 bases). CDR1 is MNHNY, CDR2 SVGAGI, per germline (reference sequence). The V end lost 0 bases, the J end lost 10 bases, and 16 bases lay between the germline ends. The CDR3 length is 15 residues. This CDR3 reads CASSYSGGLLEPQHF. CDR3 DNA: TGTGCCAGCAGTTACTCGGGGGGGCTCCTTGAACCCCAGCATTTT.

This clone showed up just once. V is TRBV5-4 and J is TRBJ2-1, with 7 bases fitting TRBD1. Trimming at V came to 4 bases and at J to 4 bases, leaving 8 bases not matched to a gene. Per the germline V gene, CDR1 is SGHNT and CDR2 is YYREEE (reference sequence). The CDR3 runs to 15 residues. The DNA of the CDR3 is TGTGCCAGCAGCCAGGGGGTGAGGGAGTACAATGAGCAGTTCTTC. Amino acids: CASSQGVREYNEQFF.

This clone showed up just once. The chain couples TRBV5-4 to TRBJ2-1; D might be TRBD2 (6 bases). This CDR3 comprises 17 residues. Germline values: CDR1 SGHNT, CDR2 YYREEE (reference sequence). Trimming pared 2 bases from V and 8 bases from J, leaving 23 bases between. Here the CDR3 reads CASSFSLAVMGKYEQFF. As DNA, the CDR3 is TGTGCCAGCAGCTTTTCATTAGCGGTAATGGGGAAATATGAGCAGTTCTTC.

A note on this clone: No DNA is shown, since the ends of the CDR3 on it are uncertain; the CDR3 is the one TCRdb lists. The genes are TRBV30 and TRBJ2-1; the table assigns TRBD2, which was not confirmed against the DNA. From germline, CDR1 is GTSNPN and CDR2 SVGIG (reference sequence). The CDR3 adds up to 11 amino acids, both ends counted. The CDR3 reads CAWGSGSLLVF.

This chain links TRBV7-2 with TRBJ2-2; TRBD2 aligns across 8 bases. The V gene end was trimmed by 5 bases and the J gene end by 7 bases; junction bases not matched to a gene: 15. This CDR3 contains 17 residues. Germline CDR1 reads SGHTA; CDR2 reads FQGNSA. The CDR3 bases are TGTGCCAGCAGCCCCGGCTTTCAAGCGGGAGTATTCGGGGAGCTGTTTTTT. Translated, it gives CASSPGFQAGVFGELFF.

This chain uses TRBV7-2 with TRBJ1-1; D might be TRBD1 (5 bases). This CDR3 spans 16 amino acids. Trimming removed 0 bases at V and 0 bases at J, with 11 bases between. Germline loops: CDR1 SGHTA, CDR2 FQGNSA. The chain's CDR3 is CASSLAWAGLNTEAFF. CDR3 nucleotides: TGTGCCAGCAGCTTAGCGTGGGCAGGGCTGAACACTGAAGCTTTCTTT.

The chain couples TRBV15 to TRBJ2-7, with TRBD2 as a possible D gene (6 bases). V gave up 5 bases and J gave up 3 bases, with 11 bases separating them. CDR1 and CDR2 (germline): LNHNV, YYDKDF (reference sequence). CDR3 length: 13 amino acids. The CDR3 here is CATSAGLIYEQYF. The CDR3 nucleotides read TGTGCCACCAGCGCGGGACTGATCTACGAGCAGTACTTC. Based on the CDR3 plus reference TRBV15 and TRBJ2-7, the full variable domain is DAMVIQNPRYQVTQFGKPVTLSCSQTLNHNVMYWYQQKSSQAPKLLFHYYDKDFNNEADTPDNFQSRRPNTSFCFLDIRSPGLGDTAMYLCATSAGLIYEQYFGPGTRLTVT.

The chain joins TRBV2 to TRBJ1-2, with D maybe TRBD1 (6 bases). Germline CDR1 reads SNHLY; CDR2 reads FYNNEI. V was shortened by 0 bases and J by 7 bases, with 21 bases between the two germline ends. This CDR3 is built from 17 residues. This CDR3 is CASSEALHGGGVSGYTF. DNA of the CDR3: TGTGCCAGCAGTGAAGCGCTTCATGGTGGGGGCGTCAGTGGCTACACCTTC.

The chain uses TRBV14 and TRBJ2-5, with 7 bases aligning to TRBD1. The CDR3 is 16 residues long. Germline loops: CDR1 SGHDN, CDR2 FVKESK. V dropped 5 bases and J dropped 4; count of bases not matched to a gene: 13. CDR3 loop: CASSEFAGGRIETQYF. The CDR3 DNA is TGTGCCAGCAGCGAATTCGCAGGGGGTCGTATAGAGACCCAGTACTTC. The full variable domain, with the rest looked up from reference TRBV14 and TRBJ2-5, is EAGVTQFPSHSVIEKGQTVTLRCDPISGHDNLYWYRRVMGKEIKFLLHFVKESKQDESGMPNNRFLAERTGGTYSTLKVQPAELEDSGVYFCASSEFAGGRIETQYFGPGTRLLVL.

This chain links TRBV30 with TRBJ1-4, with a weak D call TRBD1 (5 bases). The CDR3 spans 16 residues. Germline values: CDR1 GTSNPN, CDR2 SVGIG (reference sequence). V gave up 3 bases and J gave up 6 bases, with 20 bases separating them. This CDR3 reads CAWSNSRGTEHEKLFF. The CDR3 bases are TGTGCCTGGAGCAACTCCCGGGGGACGGAACATGAAAAACTGTTTTTT.

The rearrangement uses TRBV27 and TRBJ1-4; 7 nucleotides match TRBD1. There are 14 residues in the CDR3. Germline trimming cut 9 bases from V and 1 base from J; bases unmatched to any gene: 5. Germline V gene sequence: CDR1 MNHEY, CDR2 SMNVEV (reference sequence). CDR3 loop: CASSQGGTNEKLFF. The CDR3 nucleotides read TGTGCCAGTAGCCAGGGGGGAACTAATGAAAAACTGTTTTTT. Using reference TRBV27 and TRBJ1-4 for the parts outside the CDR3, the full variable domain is EAQVTQNPRYLITVTGKKLTVTCSQNMNHEYMSWYRQDPGLGLRQIYYSMNVEVTDKGDVPEGYKVSRKEKRNFPLILESPSPNQTSLYFCASSQGGTNEKLFFGSGTQLSVL.

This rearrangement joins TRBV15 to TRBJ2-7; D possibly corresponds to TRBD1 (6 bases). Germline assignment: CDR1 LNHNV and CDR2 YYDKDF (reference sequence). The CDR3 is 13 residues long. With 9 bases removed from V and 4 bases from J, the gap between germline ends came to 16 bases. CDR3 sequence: CATARDQGYEQYF. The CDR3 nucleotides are TGTGCCACTGCCCGGGACCAGGGGTACGAGCAGTACTTC.

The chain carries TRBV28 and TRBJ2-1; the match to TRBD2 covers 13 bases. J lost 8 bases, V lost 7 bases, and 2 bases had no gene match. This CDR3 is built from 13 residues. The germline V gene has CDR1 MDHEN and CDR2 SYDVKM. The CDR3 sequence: CASKTSGRDEQFF. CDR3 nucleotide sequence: TGTGCCAGCAAAACTAGCGGGAGGGATGAGCAGTTCTTC. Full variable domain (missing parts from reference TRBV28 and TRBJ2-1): DVKVTQSSRYLVKRTGEKVFLECVQDMDHENMFWYRQDPGLGLRLIYFSYDVKMKEKGDIPEGYSVSREKKERFSLILESASTNQTSMYLCASKTSGRDEQFFGPGTRLTVL.

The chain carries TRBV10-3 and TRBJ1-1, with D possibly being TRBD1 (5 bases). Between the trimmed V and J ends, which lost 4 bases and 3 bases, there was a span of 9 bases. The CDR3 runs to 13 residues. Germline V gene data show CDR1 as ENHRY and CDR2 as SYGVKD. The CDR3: CAISATGDTEAFF. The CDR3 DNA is TGTGCCATCAGTGCCACAGGTGACACTGAAGCTTTCTTT.

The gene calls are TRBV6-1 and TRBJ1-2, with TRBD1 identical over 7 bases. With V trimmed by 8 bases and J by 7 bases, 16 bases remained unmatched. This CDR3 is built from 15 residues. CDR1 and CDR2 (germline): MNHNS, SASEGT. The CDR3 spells CASLMEGGGTGGYTF. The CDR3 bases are TGTGCCAGCCTAATGGAAGGGGGCGGTACGGGTGGCTACACCTTC.

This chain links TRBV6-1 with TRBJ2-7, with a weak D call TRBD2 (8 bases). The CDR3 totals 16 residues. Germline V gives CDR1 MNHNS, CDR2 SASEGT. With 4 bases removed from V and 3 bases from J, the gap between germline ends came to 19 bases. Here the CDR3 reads CASSGQGYSGGYEQYF. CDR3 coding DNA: TGTGCCAGCAGTGGACAGGGTTACAGCGGGGGCTACGAGCAGTACTTC.

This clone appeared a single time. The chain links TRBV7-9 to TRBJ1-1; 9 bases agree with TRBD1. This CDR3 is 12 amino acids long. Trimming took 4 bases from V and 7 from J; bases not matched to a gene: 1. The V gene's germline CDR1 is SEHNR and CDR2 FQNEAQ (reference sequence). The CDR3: CASSWGQGEAFF. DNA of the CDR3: TGTGCCAGCAGCTGGGGACAGGGTGAAGCTTTCTTT.